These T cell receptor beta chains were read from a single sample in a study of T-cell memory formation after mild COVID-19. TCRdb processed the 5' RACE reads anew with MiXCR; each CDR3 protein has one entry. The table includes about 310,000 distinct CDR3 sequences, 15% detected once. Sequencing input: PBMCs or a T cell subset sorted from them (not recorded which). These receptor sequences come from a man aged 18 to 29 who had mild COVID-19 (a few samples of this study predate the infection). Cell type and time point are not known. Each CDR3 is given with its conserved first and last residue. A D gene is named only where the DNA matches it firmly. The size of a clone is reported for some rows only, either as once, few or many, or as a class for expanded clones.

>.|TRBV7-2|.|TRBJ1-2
TGTGCCAGCAGCCGAGTGACAGCCGACTATGGCTACACCTTC
CASSRVTADYGYTF
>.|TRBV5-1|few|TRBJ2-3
TGCGCCAGCAGCTCGCCCGCCGGATCAGGGGTCACAGATACGCAGTATTTT
CASSSPAGSGVTDTQYF
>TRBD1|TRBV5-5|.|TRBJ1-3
TGTGCCAGCAGCTTGTGGACAGGGGCTGGAAACACCATATATTTT
CASSLWTGAGNTIYF
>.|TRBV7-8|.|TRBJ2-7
TGTGCCAGCAGCTTAGCGGCGGGGCCCTCCTACGAGCAGTACTTC
CASSLAAGPSYEQYF
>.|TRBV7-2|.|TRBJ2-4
TGTGCCAGCAACCCGACCGGGACTGGCATTCAGTACTTC
CASNPTGTGIQYF
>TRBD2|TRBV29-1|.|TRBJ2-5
TGCAGCGTTGAGCCGATACTAGCGGAGCACCCAGAGACCCAGTACTTC
CSVEPILAEHPETQYF
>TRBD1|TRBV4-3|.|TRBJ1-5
TGCGCCAGCAGCCGAACAGGGGGTCAGCCCCAGCATTTT
CASSRTGGQPQHF
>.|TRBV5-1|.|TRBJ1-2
TGCGCCAGCAGCTTCGAGGCTACCCAGGGAGGGGTGGCTAACTATGGCTACACCTTC
CASSFEATQGGVANYGYTF
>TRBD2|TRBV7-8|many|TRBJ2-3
TGTGCCAGCAGCTTAGCTGCAGCGGGGGGGCCAGATACGCAGTATTTT
CASSLAAAGGPDTQYF
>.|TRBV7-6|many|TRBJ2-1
TGTGCCAGCAGCCCGGACAGCGGCAATGAGCAGTTCTTC
CASSPDSGNEQFF
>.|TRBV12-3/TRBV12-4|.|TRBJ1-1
TGTGCCAGCACCAGGACGGCCATGAACACTGAAGCTTTCTTT
CASTRTAMNTEAFF
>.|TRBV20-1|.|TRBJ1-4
TGCAGTGCTAGAGAGGGGGCTAATGAAAAACTGTTTTTT
CSAREGANEKLFF
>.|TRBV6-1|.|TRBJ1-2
TGTGCCAGCAGAGACGGGGCCCATGGCTACACCTTC
CASRDGAHGYTF
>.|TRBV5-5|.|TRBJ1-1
TGTGCCAGCAGCGTCCAGGGGACATTGAACACTGAAGCTTTCTTT
CASSVQGTLNTEAFF
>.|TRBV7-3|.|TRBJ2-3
TGTGCCAGCAGCTTACGTATAGCTAGCACAGATACGCAGTATTTT
CASSLRIASTDTQYF
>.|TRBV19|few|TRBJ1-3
TGTGCCAGTAGTATTTCGGGGGTCGGGTTAGCCCACGGAAACACCATATATTTT
CASSISGVGLAHGNTIYF
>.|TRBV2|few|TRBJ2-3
TGTGCCAGCAGCGGGGGAAATACGCAGTATTTT
CASSGGNTQYF
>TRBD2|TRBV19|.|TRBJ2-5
TGTGCCAGTAGTATTAGCGGGGGAGAGACCCAGTACTTC
CASSISGGETQYF
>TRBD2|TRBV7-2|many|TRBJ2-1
TGTGCCAGCAGCTTAGGTAGCGGGTACAATGAGCAGTTCTTC
CASSLGSGYNEQFF
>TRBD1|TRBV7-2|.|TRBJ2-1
TGTGCCAGCAGCAGAGGACAGGGGAGCAATGAGCAGTTCTTC
CASSRGQGSNEQFF
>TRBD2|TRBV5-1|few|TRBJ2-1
TGCGCCAGCAGCCTAACAGGACTAGCGGGGGCAGAGCAGTTCTTC
CASSLTGLAGAEQFF
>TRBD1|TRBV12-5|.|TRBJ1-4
TGTGCTAGTGGAGGGGACAGGGAGCATAAACTGTTTTTT
CASGGDREHKLFF
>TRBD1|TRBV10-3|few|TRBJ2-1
TGTGCCATCAGTGAACTTGACAGGGCCCATGAGCAGTTCTTC
CAISELDRAHEQFF
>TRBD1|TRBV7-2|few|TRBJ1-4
TGTGCCAGCAGCTCTCAGACAGGGGGCGAAAAACTGTTTTTT
CASSSQTGGEKLFF
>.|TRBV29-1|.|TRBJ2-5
TGCAGCGTTGTGTTAGCGGAGGTGGAGACCCAGTACTTC
CSVVLAEVETQYF
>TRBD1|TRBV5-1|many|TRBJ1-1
TGCGCCAGCAGCACGGGGACAGGGGGGACTGAAGCTTTCTTT
CASSTGTGGTEAFF
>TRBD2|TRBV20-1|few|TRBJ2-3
TGCAGTGCTAGTTCTCAGCGGGGGGTCATCGATACGCAGTATTTT
CSASSQRGVIDTQYF
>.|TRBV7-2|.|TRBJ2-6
TGTGCCAGCAGCATAGGCAACTCTGGGGCCAACGTCCTGACTTTC
CASSIGNSGANVLTF
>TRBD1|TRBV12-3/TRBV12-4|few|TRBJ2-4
TGTGCCAGCAGTTTGCAGGGACAGGGGGCCTACATTCAGTACTTC
CASSLQGQGAYIQYF
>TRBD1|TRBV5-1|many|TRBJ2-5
TGCGCCAGCAGCCTCCTGACAGGGGAACAAGAGACCCAGTACTTC
CASSLLTGEQETQYF
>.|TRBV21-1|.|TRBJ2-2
TGTGCCAGCAGCCAAAAGGGGAGGGTCGGAGGCACCGGGGAGCTGTTTTTT
CASSQKGRVGGTGELFF
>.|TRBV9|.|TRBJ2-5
TGTGCCAGCAGCGTTGGGGGGGCATCGACCCAGTACTTC
CASSVGGASTQYF
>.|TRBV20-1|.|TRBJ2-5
TGCAGTGCTAGAACGGGGGGCCTGGAGACCCAGTACTTC
CSARTGGLETQYF
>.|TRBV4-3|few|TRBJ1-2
TGCGCCAGCAGCCAAGACGGCAGGGAGGGGTATGGCTACACCTTC
CASSQDGREGYGYTF
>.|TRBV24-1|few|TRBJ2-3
TGTGCCACCAGTGACCGTAGACGGGAAGCAGATACGCAGTATTTT
CATSDRRREADTQYF
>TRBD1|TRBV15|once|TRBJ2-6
TGTGCCACCAGCAGCCAGGGGGCTTTATCTGGGGCCAACGTCCTGACTTTC
CATSSQGALSGANVLTF
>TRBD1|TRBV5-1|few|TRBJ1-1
TGCGCCAGCAGGGAGGGACAGGGGAGTCCTGAAGCTTTCTTT
CASREGQGSPEAFF
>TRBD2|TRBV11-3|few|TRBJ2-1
TGTGCCAGCAGCTTGAGGACTAGCGGGGAATACAATGAGCAGTTCTTC
CASSLRTSGEYNEQFF
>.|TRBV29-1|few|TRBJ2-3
TGCAGCGTTGATTCCACCATTAGCACAGATACGCAGTATTTT
CSVDSTISTDTQYF
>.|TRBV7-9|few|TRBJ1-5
TGTGCCAGCAGCGCCGGTAGGGGTGGCAATCAGCCCCAGCATTTT
CASSAGRGGNQPQHF
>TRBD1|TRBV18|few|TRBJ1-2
TGTGCCAGCTCACGAACAGGGGACTTGCTTTTTGGCTACACCTTC
CASSRTGDLLFGYTF
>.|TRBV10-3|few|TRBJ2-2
TGTGCCATCAGGGTGGACACAAACACCGGGGAGCTGTTTTTT
CAIRVDTNTGELFF
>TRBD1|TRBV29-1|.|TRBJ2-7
TGCAGCGTCCCCGTCCGGGACAGCTCCTACGAGCAGTACTTC
CSVPVRDSSYEQYF
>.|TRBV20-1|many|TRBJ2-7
TGCAGTGCTAGAGATGATTTGGAAGGGAAGGGCTACGAGCAGTACTTC
CSARDDLEGKGYEQYF
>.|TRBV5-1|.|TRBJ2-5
TGCGCCAGCAGCTCATATTCCGGGACACAAGAGACCCAGTACTTC
CASSSYSGTQETQYF